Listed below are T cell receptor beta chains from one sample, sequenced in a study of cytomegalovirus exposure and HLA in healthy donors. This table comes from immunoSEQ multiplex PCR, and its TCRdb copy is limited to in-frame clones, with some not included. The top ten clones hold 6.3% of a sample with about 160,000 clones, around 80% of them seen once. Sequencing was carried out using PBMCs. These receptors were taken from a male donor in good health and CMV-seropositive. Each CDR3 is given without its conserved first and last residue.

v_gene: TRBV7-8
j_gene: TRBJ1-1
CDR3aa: ASSLPTGGGNTEAF

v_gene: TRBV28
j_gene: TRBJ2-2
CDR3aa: ASRSTGANTGELF

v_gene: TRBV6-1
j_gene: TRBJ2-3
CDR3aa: ASSEVGRGDTQY

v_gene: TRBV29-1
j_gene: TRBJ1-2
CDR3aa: SAREGMVGYT

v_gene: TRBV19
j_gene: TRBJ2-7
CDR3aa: ASRTGTGRSYEQY

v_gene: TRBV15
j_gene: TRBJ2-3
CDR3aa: ATSRDRLAAGGDTQY

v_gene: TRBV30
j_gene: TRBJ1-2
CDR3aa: AWHSGKGGYT

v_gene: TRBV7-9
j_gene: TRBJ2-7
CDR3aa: ASSLPTSGRGEQY

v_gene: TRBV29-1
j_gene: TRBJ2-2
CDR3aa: SAIRTSGRPTGELF

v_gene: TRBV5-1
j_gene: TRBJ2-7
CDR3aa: ASSFTGTSANYEQY

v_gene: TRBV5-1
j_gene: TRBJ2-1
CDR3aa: ASSTSGSEQF

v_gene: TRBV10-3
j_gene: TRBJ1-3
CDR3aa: AISTPGQGVTGNTIY

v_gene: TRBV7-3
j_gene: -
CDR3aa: ASGQSGYEQY

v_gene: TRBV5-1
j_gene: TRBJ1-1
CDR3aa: ASSFSGTGITTEAF

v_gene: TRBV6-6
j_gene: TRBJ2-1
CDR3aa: ASKTGGPYNEQF

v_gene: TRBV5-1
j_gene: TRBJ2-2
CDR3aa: ASSLVGQGNTGELF

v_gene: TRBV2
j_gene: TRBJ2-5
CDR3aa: ATVLAGLGETQY

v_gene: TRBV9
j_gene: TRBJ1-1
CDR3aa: ASSANRGRGDTEAF

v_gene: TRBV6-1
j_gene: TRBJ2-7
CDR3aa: ASTTDRGGYEQY

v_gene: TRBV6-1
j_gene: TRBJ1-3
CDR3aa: ASSSSSGGNTIY

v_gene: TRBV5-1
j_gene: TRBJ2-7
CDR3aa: ASRMNTIQGDEQY

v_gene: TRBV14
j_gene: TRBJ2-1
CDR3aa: ASSQGRGGTGISPSLWNEQF

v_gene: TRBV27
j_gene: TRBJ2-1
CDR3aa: ASRIGGNEQF

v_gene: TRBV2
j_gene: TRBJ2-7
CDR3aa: ASSGSGSLGEQY

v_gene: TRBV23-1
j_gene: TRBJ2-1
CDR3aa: ASPPRQAEMGNEQF

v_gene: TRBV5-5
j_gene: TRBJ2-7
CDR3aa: ASSLPTRREQY

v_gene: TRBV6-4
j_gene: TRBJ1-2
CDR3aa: ASSDSGRGYT

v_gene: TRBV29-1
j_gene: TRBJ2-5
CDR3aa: SVDGSGVLTKTQY

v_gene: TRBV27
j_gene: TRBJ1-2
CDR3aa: ASSLQGGYGYT

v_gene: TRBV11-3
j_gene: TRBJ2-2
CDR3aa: ASRPGQGGAGELF

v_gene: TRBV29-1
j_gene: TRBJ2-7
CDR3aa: SVEVGSYEQY

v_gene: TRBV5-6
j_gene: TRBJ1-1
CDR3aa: ASSPGREVLNTEAF

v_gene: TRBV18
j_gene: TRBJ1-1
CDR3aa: ASSPPSQANTEAF

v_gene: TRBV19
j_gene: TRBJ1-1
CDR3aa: ASSMRQGRGNTEAF

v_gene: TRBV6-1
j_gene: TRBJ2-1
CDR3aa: ARPRTGTFNEQF

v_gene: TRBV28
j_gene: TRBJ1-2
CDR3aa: ASSSTGQGAGYGYT

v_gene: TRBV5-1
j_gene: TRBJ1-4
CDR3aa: ASSLEEGNEKLF

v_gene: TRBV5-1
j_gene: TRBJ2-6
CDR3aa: ASSTAGAGNPGANVLT

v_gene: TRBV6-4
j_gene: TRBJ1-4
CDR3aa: ASSDSTTTNEKLF

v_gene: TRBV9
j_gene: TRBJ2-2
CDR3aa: ASSVTTGTSGNGGELF

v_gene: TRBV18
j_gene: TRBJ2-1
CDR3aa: ASSPGPPAGGPYEQF

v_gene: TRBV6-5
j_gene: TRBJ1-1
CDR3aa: ASTPGGSTEAF

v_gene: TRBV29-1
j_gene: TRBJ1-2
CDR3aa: SVHQPLNGIGGYT

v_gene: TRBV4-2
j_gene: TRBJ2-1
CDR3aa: ASSQVRGGTSYNEQF

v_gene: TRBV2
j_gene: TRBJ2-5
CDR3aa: ASSARILQGQGETQY

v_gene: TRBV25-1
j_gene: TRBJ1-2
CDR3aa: ASSTGNYGYT

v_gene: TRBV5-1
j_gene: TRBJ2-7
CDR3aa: ASSYGLAGISYEQY

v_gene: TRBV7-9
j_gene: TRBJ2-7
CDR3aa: ASSREGGATYEQY

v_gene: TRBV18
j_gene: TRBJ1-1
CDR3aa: ASSPVDLRRSTEAF

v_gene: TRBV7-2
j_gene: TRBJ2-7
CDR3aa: ASSPQGQGLGEQY

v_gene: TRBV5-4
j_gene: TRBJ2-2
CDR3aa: ASSLDSAAGELF

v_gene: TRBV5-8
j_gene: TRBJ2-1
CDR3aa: ASSSQGRVYNEQF

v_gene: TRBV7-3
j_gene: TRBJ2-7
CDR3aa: ASSLIGSSGEQY

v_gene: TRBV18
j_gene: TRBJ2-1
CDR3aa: ASSPASSYNEQF

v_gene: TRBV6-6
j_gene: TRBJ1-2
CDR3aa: ASNPGVEGYT

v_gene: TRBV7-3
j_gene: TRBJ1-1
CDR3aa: ASSSWGPNTEAF